This T cell receptor delta chain was profiled in a study of gamma-delta T cells after stem cell transplantation listed by TCRdb under 2016. A remark on this clone: Its antigen remains undetermined. This sequence is one base from a far larger clone and is likely a read error.

Libraries were prepared through RT-PCR. The sample was run on an Illumina MiSeq. After TCRdb called clones again from the public reads with CATT, rows with identical DNA were merged. Counted in this sample were about a thousand delta-chain clones; roughly 1.2% of them appeared once. The ten largest clones add up to approximately 27% of the sample. The germline V gene specifies GEAIGNYY as CDR1 and EKD as CDR2. The CDR3 numbers 20 residues from cysteine through phenylalanine. Only the CDR3 DNA stays, 60 bases, in frame from base 1. Recombination connected TRDV2 to TRDJ3; 12 of the junction bases match TRDD3. The sequence was collected from a human donor. It is not recorded whose cells these are; they may come from a transplant donor. Material: gamma-delta T cells. The CDR3: CACDQPPLGDTFWGTRQMFF. The nucleotide sequence is TGTGCCTGTGACCAACCCCCGCTGGGGGATACGTTCTGGGGCACCCGACAGATGTTTTTC.